The table lists the clone carrying this T cell receptor beta chain with a count of one. In the original analysis: Reference gene primer amplification gave nucleated cell count estimates. Generated by immunoSEQ multiplex PCR, the TCRdb table keeps only in-frame clones and is missing some. D and trimming were read from the DNA, whereas the V and J calls and clone size are those reported in that table. The sample carries roughly 350,000 clones, 88% recorded once. Germline CDR1 and CDR2: MDHEN and SYDVKM. The CDR3 consists of 13 residues. Between the trimmed V and J ends, which lost 4 bases and 2 bases, there was a span of 9 bases. This sample was included in a study of blood T cell repertoires in COVID-19. Study details: T cells, B-cell-depleted T cells, or PBMCs provided the cDNA or gDNA that served as material.

V is TRBV28 and J is TRBJ2-7; D is undetermined. The receptor was isolated from a woman aged 50 to 60 with active or convalescent COVID-19. The source material was peripheral blood. The CDR3, as DNA: TGTGCCAGCAGTTCGGAGAGGCCCTACGAGCAGTACTTC. Translation gives CASSSERPYEQYF.